This TCR beta chain was retrieved from a study of cytomegalovirus exposure and HLA in healthy donors. Study-level information: Unique TCR beta sequences numbering fewer than 130 million came from 150 million to 200 million T cells in an earlier analysis.

PCR was performed using 60 Vbeta and 13 Jbeta primers. The data were produced by immunoSEQ multiplex PCR, yet TCRdb's version contains in-frame clones alone and is incomplete. The sample has some 100,000 clones; almost 75% are singletons. Findings and caveats of the study: A later analysis showed TCR association rates differing by HLA locus, peaking at DRB1 and lowest at HLA-C. Per published accounts, TCR beta sequences correctly predicted the HLA-A and HLA-B alleles of most subjects.

As concerns this clone: The antigen is unknown. Germline and junction disagree at one end, which may indicate a read error.

Sample: PBMCs. This sequence originates from a man aged 40-49 years in good health and CMV-seronegative.

CDR3 nucleotide sequence: TGTTCCAGCAGCCCTGGCCCTGGCGAAGCTTTCTTT. Translated, it gives CSSSPGPGEAFF. This sequence joins TRBV7-9 and TRBJ1-1; D ambiguous. The CDR3 runs to 12 residues. Germline CDR1 and CDR2: SEHNR and FQNEAQ (reference sequence).